This T cell receptor beta chain comes out of a study of a mutant IDH1 vaccine in newly diagnosed glioma. A word on this clone: Its antigen is unknown.

Time point indicated: week 5, during vaccination. Every vaccination contained 300 ug of the mutant IDH1 20-mer peptide and was paired with topical imiquimod. The table came from immunoSEQ multiplex PCR; TCRdb's copy has only in-frame clones and leaves some out. This table has some 51,000 clones, roughly 78% appearing once. This TCR was recovered from a woman between 40 and 55 years old with glioma. The sample here was PBMCs, taken from a glioma patient whose treatment included an IDH1 peptide vaccine.

In nucleotides, the CDR3 is TGTGCCAGCAGCCCACGAGGGAACACTGAAGCTTTCTTT. The encoded protein is CASSPRGNTEAFF. This chain links TRBV11-2 with TRBJ1-1; the D is unclear. The germline V and J ends were trimmed by 5 bases and 1 base, with 8 bases remaining between them. This CDR3 is 13 amino acids long. Germline V lookup: CDR1 SGHAT, CDR2 FQNNGV.